This passage covers 27 T cell receptor beta chains from one sample sequenced in a study of T-cell memory formation after mild COVID-19. TCRdb re-derived calls from the 5' RACE reads in MiXCR, one entry per CDR3 protein. Of some 450,000 distinct CDR3 sequences listed, 20% are singletons. Sequenced: PBMCs or a T cell subset sorted from them (not recorded which). These receptors all come from an adult woman who had mild COVID-19 (a few samples of this study predate the infection). Cell type and time point are not known.

This sequence joins TRBV12-3 or TRBV12-4 and TRBJ1-1; the D is unclear. The CDR3 length is 14 residues. V lost 6 bases and J lost 2, with 13 bases in between. CDR3 protein: CASSDARSNTEAFF. The CDR3 DNA is TGTGCCAGCAGCGATGCGAGGAGCAACACTGAAGCTTTCTTT.

J is TRBJ1-2 and V is TRBV3-1, with D possibly matching TRBD1 (6 bases). The germline gives CDR1 LGHDT, CDR2 YNNKEL (reference sequence). CDR3 size: 15 residues. V lost 4 bases and J 5 bases, leaving 17 bases between the germline ends. The DNA for the CDR3 is TGTGCCAGCAGCCCCGACTCCGGAGGGGGGTATGGCTACACCTTC. Protein product: CASSPDSGGGYGYTF.

This clonotype turned up a few times. CDR3 sequence reads: CASSKTGGTETQYF. DNA for the CDR3: TGTGCCAGCAGCAAAACAGGGGGGACGGAGACCCAGTACTTC. The rearrangement links TRBV11-3 to TRBJ2-5; the match to TRBD1 covers 8 bases. Looked up from germline, CDR1 is SGHNT and CDR2 is YENEEA. The CDR3 has 14 amino acids. The V gene end was trimmed by 5 bases and the J gene end by 5 bases; junction bases not matched to a gene: 7.

Ten or more counts support this clonotype. The chain employs TRBV3-1 and TRBJ1-1; D gene uncertain. The CDR3 has 13 residues. The V end lost 4 bases, the J end lost 5 bases, and 11 bases lay between the germline ends. Per germline, CDR1 LGHDT and CDR2 YNNKEL (reference sequence). The CDR3 loop reads CASSRGPMTEAFF. The CDR3 DNA reads as TGTGCCAGCAGCCGCGGACCGATGACTGAAGCTTTCTTT.

V usage is TRBV29-1 and J usage is TRBJ1-1, with unresolved D. This CDR3 is built from 11 residues. Trimming removed 7 bases at V and 5 bases at J, with 11 bases between. Germline V gives CDR1 SQVTM, CDR2 ANQGSEA. The CDR3 DNA reads TGCAGCGGCCTTGTTGGGACTGAAGCTTTCTTT. Translating gives CSGLVGTEAFF.

The chain is built from TRBV20-1 and TRBJ2-7; 14 bases match TRBD2. CDR3 length equals 15 residues. From germline, CDR1 is DFQATT and CDR2 SNEGSKA (reference sequence). The trim removed 6 bases at V and 3 bases at J, leaving 7 bases unmatched. CDR3 loop: CSAQTSGRAHYEQYF. CDR3 nucleotide sequence: TGCAGTGCCCAGACTAGCGGGAGGGCCCACTACGAGCAGTACTTC.

This clonotype has a handful of counts. The genes are TRBV4-1 and TRBJ1-1; the match to TRBD1 covers 7 bases. The CDR3 sequence is 14 residues long. V was clipped by 4 bases and J by 11 bases; unmatched bases: 13. Looked up from germline, CDR1 is MGHRA and CDR2 is YSYEKL. The CDR3 DNA is TGCGCCAGCAGCCCCGGTACTGCAGGGGGGGATGCTTTCTTT. Its translation: CASSPGTAGGDAFF.

The chain links TRBV14 to TRBJ2-7, with a weak D call TRBD2 (6 bases). Germline CDR1 and CDR2: SGHDN and FVKESK. CDR3 length: 11 amino acids. The V end lost 3 bases, the J end lost 11 bases, and 11 bases lay between the germline ends. In nucleotides, the CDR3 is TGTGCCAGCAGCCATGGGGGGATGGAGTACTTC. Translated: CASSHGGMEYF.

There are a few counts of this clonotype. This chain links TRBV20-1 with TRBJ1-3; D possibly corresponds to TRBD1 (5 bases). Trimming removed 0 bases at V and 2 bases at J, with 11 bases between. There are 15 residues in the CDR3. Germline CDR1 reads DFQATT; CDR2 reads SNEGSKA (reference sequence). CDR3 in DNA: TGCAGTGCTAGAGACAGCCTGGGGGCTGGAAACACCATATATTTT. It translates to CSARDSLGAGNTIYF.

J is TRBJ2-7 and V is TRBV7-9, with unresolved D. The CDR3 has 16 amino acids. Germline V gene data show CDR1 as SEHNR and CDR2 as FQNEAQ (reference sequence). The V end was cut by 5 bases, the J end by 3 bases, with 20 bases between. The CDR3 spells CASSRWVLGLYYEQYF. The CDR3 DNA reads TGTGCCAGCAGCCGCTGGGTCCTAGGTCTATACTACGAGCAGTACTTC. Variable domain in full (rest from reference TRBV7-9 and TRBJ2-7): DTGVSQNPRHKITKRGQNVTFRCDPISEHNRLYWYRQTLGQGPEFLTYFQNEAQLEKSRLLSDRFSAERPKGSFSTLEIQRTEQGDSAMYLCASSRWVLGLYYEQYFGPGTRLTVT.

This sequence joins TRBV7-6 and TRBJ2-7; TRBD2 agrees at 8 bases. With V trimmed by 4 bases and J by 3 bases, 8 bases remained unmatched. The CDR3 runs to 15 residues. The germline V gene encodes CDR1 SGHVS and CDR2 FNYEAQ. Written as DNA, the CDR3 is TGTGCCAGCAGCTCGGGGGGGACCCTAGGCTACGAGCAGTACTTC. Translation: CASSSGGTLGYEQYF. Supplemented by reference TRBV7-6 and TRBJ2-7, the full variable domain reads GAGVSQSPRYKVTKRGQDVALRCDPISGHVSLYWYRQALGQGPEFLTYFNYEAQQDKSGLPNDRFSAERPEGSISTLTIQRTEQRDSAMYRCASSSGGTLGYEQYFGPGTRLTVT.

The sample holds a few counts of this clonotype. This chain links TRBV29-1 with TRBJ2-5, with a tentative D call TRBD2 (6 bases). Germline values: CDR1 SQVTM, CDR2 ANQGSEA. There are 16 residues in the CDR3. Trimming took off 3 bases at V and 3 bases at J, with 20 bases between the two ends. CDR3 in DNA: TGCAGCGTTGAGGGGGGTCCGCTCCGATCCGAAGAGACCCAGTACTTC. It specifies CSVEGGPLRSEETQYF.

The chain is built from TRBV29-1 and TRBJ2-4; no clear D gene. Trimming took 2 bases from V and 7 from J, leaving 18 bases between them. The germline CDR1 and CDR2 sequences are SQVTM and ANQGSEA. This CDR3 has 15 amino acids. CDR3 protein: CSVERLDQMGNIQYF. CDR3 sequence (DNA): TGCAGCGTTGAACGGCTAGACCAAATGGGGAACATTCAGTACTTC.

This sequence joins TRBV6-1 and TRBJ1-2, with 11 bases lining up with TRBD1. Germline-derived CDR1 and CDR2 are MNHNS and SASEGT. The CDR3 extends over 15 amino acids. V lost 4 bases to trimming and J lost 4 bases; unmatched junction nucleotides: 5. CDR3 nucleotide sequence: TGTGCCAGCAGTGGGACAGGGGGCATCGGCTATGGCTACACCTTC. It yields the protein CASSGTGGIGYGYTF.

The chain is built from TRBV6-5 and TRBJ2-1; D may correspond to TRBD1 or TRBD2 (5 bases each). V was cut by 6 bases and J by 5 bases, with 11 bases left in between. The germline V gene has CDR1 MNHEY and CDR2 SVGAGI. The CDR3 runs to 13 residues. In DNA, the CDR3 is TGTGCCAGCAGCCCGGGACCGGACAATGAGCAGTTCTTC. It specifies CASSPGPDNEQFF.

The chain joins TRBV20-1 to TRBJ2-7; unclear D gene. The CDR3 is 11 residues long. Germline V gene data show CDR1 as DFQATT and CDR2 as SNEGSKA (reference sequence). V was shortened by 1 base and J by 9 bases, with 10 bases between the two germline ends. CDR3 region: CSARVHPGQYF. The CDR3 nucleotides are TGCAGTGCTAGAGTTCATCCGGGGCAGTACTTC.

In this sample, this clonotype turned up many times. The V gene is TRBV5-5, the J gene TRBJ2-1, with D possibly being TRBD1 or TRBD2 (5 bases each). This CDR3 has 16 amino acids. V was shortened by 0 bases and J by 8 bases, with 18 bases between the two germline ends. Per the germline V gene, CDR1 is SGHKS and CDR2 is YYEKEE (reference sequence). In DNA, the CDR3 is TGTGCCAGCAGCTTGGCCTCAAGGGTGAGGGGCGATGAGCAGTTCTTC. This encodes CASSLASRVRGDEQFF.

The CDR3 loop is CASSSERGGNHYEQYF. As DNA, the CDR3 is TGTGCCAGCAGTTCCGAGAGGGGGGGCAACCACTACGAGCAGTACTTC. V and J are TRBV28 and TRBJ2-7; D is perhaps TRBD2 (7 bases). V lost 4 bases, J lost 3 bases, and 19 bases lay in between. The CDR3 is 16 residues long. Germline V lookup: CDR1 MDHEN, CDR2 SYDVKM. Full variable domain (outside the CDR3, taken from reference TRBV28 and TRBJ2-7): DVKVTQSSRYLVKRTGEKVFLECVQDMDHENMFWYRQDPGLGLRLIYFSYDVKMKEKGDIPEGYSVSREKKERFSLILESASTNQTSMYLCASSSERGGNHYEQYFGPGTRLTVT.

CDR3 sequence: CSAREVRSSYNSPLHF. Written as DNA, the CDR3 is TGCAGTGCTAGAGAGGTCCGGAGCTCCTATAATTCACCCCTCCACTTT. This chain uses TRBV20-1 with TRBJ1-6, with D unclear. CDR1 and CDR2 from the germline V gene are DFQATT and SNEGSKA (reference sequence). Trimming removed 0 bases at V and 0 bases at J, with 9 bases between. CDR3 size: 16 residues.

This clonotype was observed a few times. The chain links TRBV6-5 to TRBJ2-5; D is perhaps TRBD2 (5 bases). Deletions cut 0 bases from V and 3 bases from J, with 11 bases between. Germline assignment: CDR1 MNHEY and CDR2 SVGAGI. This CDR3 is built from 15 residues. CDR3 in amino acids: CASSYSNSGKETQYF. The CDR3 DNA is TGTGCCAGCAGTTACTCGAATTCCGGGAAAGAGACCCAGTACTTC.

A few counts support this clonotype. The chain employs TRBV24-1 and TRBJ2-3; D unclear. V was pared by 2 bases and J by 2 bases, with 4 bases between. The CDR3 loop spans 13 amino acids. Germline-derived CDR1 and CDR2 are KGHDR and SFDVKD. The CDR3 reads CATSDSNTDTQYF. The DNA for the CDR3 is TGTGCCACCAGTGATTCCAACACAGATACGCAGTATTTT.

The J gene is TRBJ2-2, the V gene TRBV24-1; no clear D gene. CDR1 is KGHDR and CDR2 is SFDVKD in the germline V gene. This CDR3 has 14 amino acids. The V gene lost 4 bases and the J gene lost 6 bases, with 11 bases spanning the gap. Here the CDR3 DNA reads TGTGCCACCAGTGAACGGAACTGGTCCGGGGAGCTGTTTTTT. It codes for CATSERNWSGELFF.

This clonotype was counted a few times. V is TRBV2 and J is TRBJ2-6, with no clear D. The CDR3 runs 15 residues. From germline, CDR1 is SNHLY and CDR2 FYNNEI. V was pared by 6 bases and J by 2 bases, with 11 bases between. CDR3 sequence (DNA): TGTGCCAGCAGAGGTAGAAGGGCTGGGGCCAACGTCCTGACTTTC. This codes for CASRGRRAGANVLTF.

A few counts support this clonotype. This rearrangement joins TRBV7-2 to TRBJ2-1; the match to TRBD2 covers 7 bases. V was clipped by 5 bases and J by 7 bases; unmatched bases: 11. The CDR3 spans 15 residues. Germline CDR1 is SGHTA and CDR2 is FQGNSA. CDR3 nucleotide sequence: TGTGCCAGCAGCCTTAGTACCCTAGCGGCAAATGAGCAGTTCTTC. It is translated as CASSLSTLAANEQFF.

The chain links TRBV5-1 to TRBJ2-3; perhaps TRBD2 as D (6 bases). The CDR3 is 16 residues long. The ends were cut back, 4 bases at V and 4 bases at J, with 19 bases in the middle. Germline CDR1 SGHRS, CDR2 YFSETQ. For the CDR3, the DNA is TGCGCCAGCAGCACACGGACTACCCGGGGACCAGATACGCAGTATTTT. Translation: CASSTRTTRGPDTQYF. The full variable domain, its missing parts supplied by reference TRBV5-1 and TRBJ2-3, is KAGVTQTPRYLIKTRGQQVTLSCSPISGHRSVSWYQQTPGQGLQFLFEYFSETQRNKGNFPGRFSGRQFSNSRSEMNVSTLELGDSALYLCASSTRTTRGPDTQYFGPGTRLTVL.

The chain has TRBV5-1 and TRBJ2-2; perhaps D is TRBD1 or TRBD2 (5 bases each). Trimming removed 0 bases from V and 6 bases from J, with 15 bases in between. The CDR3 has 16 amino acids. Germline CDR1 is SGHRS and CDR2 is YFSETQ. The CDR3 is CASSLGGTSGAGELFF. DNA for the CDR3: TGCGCCAGCAGCTTGGGAGGGACCTCGGGCGCCGGGGAGCTGTTTTTT.

The V gene is TRBV5-1, the J gene TRBJ1-6; D may be TRBD1 (5 bases). V lost 3 bases and J 6 bases, leaving 16 bases between the germline ends. The CDR3 covers 16 residues. Germline V gene data show CDR1 as SGHRS and CDR2 as YFSETQ. DNA for the CDR3: TGCGCCAGCAGCTGGATGGGGCCTGGGTTTAATTCACCCCTCCACTTT. Residues: CASSWMGPGFNSPLHF.